The TCR beta chain described here comes from a study of cytomegalovirus exposure and HLA in healthy donors. Whole-study context: The roughly 700 first-cohort repertoires shared a platform with the approximately 110 validation repertoires, as reported in a later analysis.

In regard to this clone: Its antigen is undetermined.

Broader study findings: Cytomegalovirus association was listed for about 150 TCR beta chains.

The V and J ends lost 1 base and 6 bases, in that order; junction bases with no gene match: 11. CDR1 and CDR2 (germline): MGHRA, YSYEKL. This CDR3 has 16 amino acids. Libraries were prepared by immunoSEQ multiplex PCR; TCRdb keeps only in-frame clonotypes and omits some of them. The profile shows roughly 220,000 clones, 75% to 95% of them singletons. The specimen was PBMCs. This TCR derives from a woman between 18 and 29 years old in good health and CMV-seronegative. This chain connects TRBV4-1 to TRBJ2-7, with 8 bases fitting TRBD1. The CDR3 DNA is TGCGCCAGCAGCCAAGGAGCAGGGGGCGGAAGAAGCGAGCAGTACTTC. Amino acid sequence: CASSQGAGGGRSEQYF.